Below, 6 T cell receptor beta chains from the same sample are listed, as sequenced in a study of spatial heterogeneity in lung cancer. Study-wide points: How many expanded intratumoral alpha and beta TCRs were present tracked the tumor mutation count, which was a count of nonsynonymous mutations.

As for time point: sample taken at primary tumor resection. TCRdb recomputed calls from the 5' RACE reads with MiXCR, one row per CDR3 protein. The sample has roughly 15,000 distinct CDR3 sequences, around 7.3% seen once. These TCRs are of unknown antigen specificity. The source material was lung tumor tissue, sampled at surgery. These receptors were collected from a male donor with early-stage non-small cell lung cancer.

This clonotype occurred many times. J is TRBJ2-7 and V is TRBV4-1, with TRBD1 matching 7 bases. Germline V gene sequence: CDR1 MGHRA, CDR2 YSYEKL. This CDR3 comprises 15 residues. The V gene end was trimmed by 1 base and the J gene end by 3 bases; junction bases not matched to a gene: 6. DNA for the CDR3: TGCGCCAGCAGCCAAGCGGCAGGGGGTATCTACGAGCAGTACGTC. Protein sequence: CASSQAAGGIYEQYV.

This clonotype was found many times. This chain joins TRBV7-8 and TRBJ2-2; TRBD1 matches 10 bases. Unmatched junction bases numbered 4, after V lost 5 bases and J lost 4 bases. The germline gives CDR1 SGHVS, CDR2 FQNEAQ. The length of the CDR3 is 15 residues. The chain's CDR3 is CASSMTGGVTGELFF. The CDR3 DNA sequence: TGTGCCAGCAGCATGACAGGGGGCGTCACCGGGGAGCTGTTTTTT.

This clonotype came up a few times. J is TRBJ2-7 and V is TRBV7-2, with a weak D call TRBD1 (5 bases). Germline V CDR1 and CDR2: SGHTA, FQGNSA. Between the trimmed V and J ends, which lost 3 bases and 4 bases, there was a span of 16 bases. The CDR3 runs 15 residues. CDR3 in amino acids: CASSLGYRIRYEQYF. The DNA of the CDR3 is TGTGCCAGCAGCTTGGGGTACAGGATTCGATACGAGCAGTACTTC.

In its sample, this clonotype is medium-sized. The rearrangement links TRBV19 to TRBJ2-5; no firm D call. This CDR3 has 12 residues. Trimming removed 8 bases at V and 5 bases at J, with 12 bases between. Germline CDR1 is LNHDA and CDR2 is SQIVND (reference sequence). The chain's CDR3 is CASSGGSETQYF. The CDR3 DNA is TGTGCCAGTTCTGGCGGCTCGGAGACCCAGTACTTC. Filled out from reference TRBV19 and TRBJ2-5, the complete variable domain reads DGGITQSPKYLFRKEGQNVTLSCEQNLNHDAMYWYRQDPGQGLRLIYYSQIVNDFQKGDIAEGYSVSREKKESFPLTVTSAQKNPTAFYLCASSGGSETQYFGPGTRLLVL.

In the case of this clonotype: A much larger clone differs by one base, so this may be a read error. The chain combines TRBV3-1 with TRBJ2-5; D possibly corresponds to TRBD2 (6 bases). The germline gives CDR1 LGHDT, CDR2 YNNKEL (reference sequence). The CDR3 runs 14 residues. V was trimmed by 6 bases and J by 5 bases, leaving 16 bases between them. CDR3 amino acids: CASRLPGTGETQYF. CDR3 sequence (DNA): TGTGCCAGCAGACTCCCTGGGACTGGGGAGACCCAGTACTTC.

V is TRBV6-4 and J is TRBJ2-3; tentatively, D is TRBD1 or TRBD2 (6 bases each). CDR3 length equals 14 residues. V dropped 11 bases and J dropped 2 bases, with 17 bases sitting between them. Germline lookup yields CDR1 MRHNA and CDR2 SNTAGT. The CDR3 here is CAVKGGPHTDTQYF. DNA for the CDR3: TGTGCCGTAAAGGGGGGACCACACACAGATACGCAGTATTTT.